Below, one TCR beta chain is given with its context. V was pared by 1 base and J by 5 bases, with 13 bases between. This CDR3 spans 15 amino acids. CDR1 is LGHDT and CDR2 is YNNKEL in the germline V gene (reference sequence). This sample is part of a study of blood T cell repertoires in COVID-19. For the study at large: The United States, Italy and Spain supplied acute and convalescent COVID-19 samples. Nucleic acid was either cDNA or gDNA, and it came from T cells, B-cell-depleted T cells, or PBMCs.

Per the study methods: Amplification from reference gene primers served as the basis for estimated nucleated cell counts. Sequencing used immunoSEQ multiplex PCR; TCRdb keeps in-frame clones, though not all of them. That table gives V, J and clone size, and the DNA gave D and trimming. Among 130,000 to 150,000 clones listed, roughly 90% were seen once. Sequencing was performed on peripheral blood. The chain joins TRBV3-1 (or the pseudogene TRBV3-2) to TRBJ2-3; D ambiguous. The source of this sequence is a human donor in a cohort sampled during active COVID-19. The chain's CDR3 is CASSQGLAFVDTQYF. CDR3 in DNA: TGTGCCAGCAGCCAAGGGTTAGCATTCGTAGATACGCAGTATTTT.